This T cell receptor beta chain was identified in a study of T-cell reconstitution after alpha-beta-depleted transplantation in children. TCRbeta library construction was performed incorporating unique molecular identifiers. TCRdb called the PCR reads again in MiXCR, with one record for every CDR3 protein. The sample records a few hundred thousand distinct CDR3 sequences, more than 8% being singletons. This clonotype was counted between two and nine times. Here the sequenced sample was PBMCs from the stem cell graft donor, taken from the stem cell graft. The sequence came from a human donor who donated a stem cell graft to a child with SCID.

CDR3 in amino acids: CASSPRDYSYNEQFF. The CDR3, as DNA: TGTGCCAGCTCACCCCGGGATTACTCCTACAATGAGCAGTTCTTC. The chain employs TRBV18 and TRBJ2-1, with D perhaps TRBD2 (5 bases). The germline V and J ends were trimmed by 3 bases and 0 bases, with 9 bases remaining between them. The CDR3 has 15 residues. Germline CDR1 is KGHSH and CDR2 is LQKENI.